This TCR beta chain emerged from a study of siplizumab effects on memory and regulatory T cells. A remark on this clone: The antigen remains unidentified.

Overall study results and limits: Tregs proliferating in siplizumab cultures lacked confirmation of their suppressive function.

V gave up 0 bases and J gave up 6 bases; unmatched junction bases: 3. The CDR3 extends over 16 amino acids. CDR1 is KGHSH and CDR2 is LQKENI in the germline V gene. Produced via immunoSEQ multiplex PCR; TCRdb's table is partial and in-frame only. The sample has some 87,000 clones, 85% to 90% seen once. The TCR sequence derives from a human donor in good health. The chain uses TRBV18 and TRBJ2-1; 12 bases are shared with TRBD2. Specimen: CD4+ T cells sorted from blood. Here the CDR3 DNA reads TGTGCCAGCTCACCACCGCGACTAGCGGGGGTCAATGAGCAGTTCTTC. Protein: CASSPPRLAGVNEQFF. The full variable domain, completed using reference TRBV18 and TRBJ2-1, is NAGVMQNPRHLVRRRGQEARLRCSPMKGHSHVYWYRQLPEEGLKFMVYLQKENIIDESGMPKERFSAEFPKEGPSILRIQQVVRGDSAAYFCASSPPRLAGVNEQFFGPGTRLTVL.